Below, 28 T cell receptor beta chains from the same sample are listed, as sequenced in a study of PD-L1 blockade in urothelial cancer. Data came from immunoSEQ multiplex PCR; TCRdb stores just in-frame clones and leaves some out. The table shows 20,000 to 25,000 clones, with roughly nine tenths occurring only once. The sample here was PBMCs, taken around atezolizumab (anti-PD-L1) treatment. The source of these receptors is a man aged 45-65 years with urothelial cancer.

This rearrangement joins TRBV11-3 to TRBJ2-1; TRBD2 aligns across 12 bases. The germline V gene has CDR1 SGHNT and CDR2 YENEEA. CDR3 length: 16 residues. The junction had 11 bases not matched to a gene; V was cut back by 5 bases and J by 9 bases. Here the CDR3 reads CASSPGTRLAGVEQFF. The CDR3 DNA is TGTGCCAGCAGCCCCGGGACAAGACTAGCGGGAGTTGAGCAGTTCTTC.

The chain carries TRBV30 and TRBJ2-1; D might be TRBD2 (6 bases). Trimming removed 3 bases from V and 3 bases from J, with 12 bases in between. The CDR3 is 14 residues long. The V gene's germline CDR1 is GTSNPN and CDR2 SVGIG (reference sequence). The CDR3 reads CAWRIGGNYNEQFF. The CDR3 nucleotides are TGTGCCTGGAGAATTGGCGGGAACTACAATGAGCAGTTCTTC.

The chain combines TRBV6-6 with TRBJ2-7; 9 bases map to TRBD1. J gave up 0 bases and V 7 bases, and 4 bases lay outside the gene matches. CDR3 size: 14 residues. CDR1 MNHNY and CDR2 SVGAGI come from the germline V gene (reference sequence). The DNA of the CDR3 is TGTGCCAGCAAAAGGACAGGGGCCTCCTACGAGCAGTACTTC. Protein product: CASKRTGASYEQYF.

With respect to this clone: Distinct nucleotide sequences in the sample also encode this CDR3. CDR3 in DNA: TGTGCCAGCAGCACCAAGGGACAGGACTATGGCTACACCTTC. It yields the protein CASSTKGQDYGYTF. The chain recombines TRBV2 with TRBJ1-2, with TRBD1 identical over 8 bases. Per germline, CDR1 SNHLY and CDR2 FYNNEI. Trimming cost V 6 bases and J 3 bases; bases outside gene matches: 6. The CDR3 loop spans 14 amino acids.

V and J are TRBV12-5 and TRBJ2-5; D may be TRBD1 (6 bases). CDR1 LGHNT and CDR2 FRNRAP come from the germline V gene. The CDR3 consists of 15 residues. V lost 6 bases and J 6 bases, leaving 20 bases between the germline ends. The CDR3 sequence: CASGAPGHAVQTQYF. CDR3 sequence (DNA): TGTGCTAGTGGGGCCCCGGGACATGCGGTTCAGACCCAGTACTTC.

CDR3 DNA sequence: TGTGCCAGCAGCTTGGAGCTAGCGGGCACAGATACGCAGTATTTT. Encoded protein: CASSLELAGTDTQYF. J is TRBJ2-3 and V is TRBV5-4, with 7 nucleotides matching TRBD2. V gave up 0 bases and J gave up 1 base; unmatched junction bases: 2. CDR3 length equals 15 residues. Germline V lookup: CDR1 SGHNT, CDR2 YYREEE (reference sequence).

This clone was observed a single time. This chain links TRBV28 with TRBJ2-5; possibly TRBD1 for D (6 bases). The CDR3 is 12 residues long. Per germline, CDR1 MDHEN and CDR2 SYDVKM. V was trimmed by 6 bases and J by 5 bases, leaving 10 bases between them. CDR3 in amino acids: CASRGAGETQYF. The DNA of the CDR3 is TGTGCCAGCAGGGGGGCAGGGGAGACCCAGTACTTC.

The chain recombines TRBV5-4 with TRBJ2-5; 7 bases line up with TRBD2. The CDR3 loop spans 16 amino acids. CDR1 is SGHNT and CDR2 is YYREEE in the germline V gene (reference sequence). The J segment lost 2 bases and the V segment lost 4 bases, leaving 11 bases of the junction unmatched. The CDR3 loop reads CASSPGGRERQETQYF. In nucleotides, the CDR3 is TGTGCCAGCAGCCCCGGAGGGCGGGAGCGGCAAGAGACCCAGTACTTC.

This chain joins TRBV29-1 and TRBJ2-7; TRBD1 might be the D (6 bases). The CDR3 length is 12 residues. Germline CDR1 SQVTM, CDR2 ANQGSEA. Deletions cut 6 bases from V and 5 bases from J, with 14 bases between. The chain's CDR3 is CSVRTQGHEQYF. The DNA for the CDR3 is TGCAGCGTCCGAACACAGGGACACGAGCAGTACTTC.

The genes are TRBV30 and TRBJ1-5, with D possibly matching TRBD1 (6 bases). Deletions cut 5 bases from V and 3 bases from J, with 11 bases between. CDR3 length: 13 residues. Germline V lookup: CDR1 GTSNPN, CDR2 SVGIG (reference sequence). As DNA, the CDR3 is TGTGCCTGGGGGGAGGGGGACAATCAGCCCCAGCATTTT. Translated: CAWGEGDNQPQHF.

The chain uses TRBV7-2 and TRBJ2-1; 8 nucleotides line up with TRBD2. CDR1 SGHTA and CDR2 FQGNSA come from the germline V gene. V lost 1 base, J lost 0 bases, and 8 bases stayed unmatched. The CDR3 is made up of 18 amino acids. The chain's CDR3 is CASSLVAGGVSSYNEQFF. Here the CDR3 DNA reads TGTGCCAGCAGCTTAGTGGCGGGAGGCGTTTCCTCCTACAATGAGCAGTTCTTC.

V gene TRBV6-1 combines with J gene TRBJ2-1; D is ambiguous. V was trimmed by 2 bases and J by 2 bases, leaving 13 bases between them. The CDR3 spans 16 residues. Germline V gene sequence: CDR1 MNHNS, CDR2 SASEGT. The CDR3 sequence is CASSESVVYTYNEQFF. The CDR3, as DNA: TGTGCCAGCAGTGAATCAGTGGTGTACACCTACAATGAGCAGTTCTTC.

The rearrangement uses TRBV6-5 and TRBJ2-2; TRBD1 matches at 8 bases. V trimming: 3 bases; J trimming: 8 bases; junction bases outside the gene matches: 5. Germline CDR1 reads MNHEY; CDR2 reads SVGAGI. This CDR3 is 14 amino acids long. The CDR3 coding sequence is TGTGCCAGCAGTTATAACAGGGGGTCTGGGGAGCTGTTTTTT. This sequence encodes CASSYNRGSGELFF.

The V gene is TRBV25-1, the J gene TRBJ1-4; D is undetermined. V lost 4 bases to trimming and J lost 0 bases, with 6 bases between them. The CDR3 length is 14 residues. CDR1 is MGHDK, CDR2 SYGVNS, per germline. The DNA for the CDR3 is TGTGCCAGCAGTGGAACAGCAACTAATGAAAAACTGTTTTTT. It specifies CASSGTATNEKLFF.

The chain has TRBV19 and TRBJ2-1; 7 bases fit TRBD1. This CDR3 comprises 17 residues. V trimming: 5 bases; J trimming: 1 base; junction bases outside the gene matches: 11. Germline CDR1 LNHDA, CDR2 SQIVND (reference sequence). The CDR3 region is CASSGRQGAVSYNEQFF. The CDR3 DNA reads as TGTGCCAGTAGTGGACGACAGGGAGCCGTGTCCTACAATGAGCAGTTCTTC.

A single count supports this clone. The chain combines TRBV13 with TRBJ1-1; D gene uncertain. Germline lookup yields CDR1 PRHDT and CDR2 FYEKMQ (reference sequence). The CDR3 has 12 residues. Trimming shortened V by 3 bases and J by 5 bases, and 7 bases separated the two germline ends. CDR3 residues: CASSFSRTEAFF. In DNA form, the CDR3 reads TGTGCCAGCAGCTTTTCGCGGACTGAAGCTTTCTTT.

This clone appeared a few times. The DNA for the CDR3 is TGTGCCAGCAGAGAGACCGGGACAGGGTGGAATCAGCCCCAGCATTTT. It encodes CASRETGTGWNQPQHF. The J gene is TRBJ1-5, the V gene TRBV7-3; TRBD1 matches 9 bases. The CDR3 contains 16 residues. V was pared by 6 bases and J by 4 bases, with 10 bases of the junction left unmatched. The germline V gene encodes CDR1 SGHTA and CDR2 FQGTGA.

The rearrangement links TRBV5-1 to TRBJ1-2; 9 bases match TRBD1. From germline, CDR1 is SGHRS and CDR2 YFSETQ. The CDR3 sequence is 14 residues long. V shed 0 bases and J 7 bases; nucleotides not matched to a gene: 4. CDR3 DNA: TGCGCCAGCAGCTTGGGGGACAGGGAAGCTGGCTACACCTTC. It translates to CASSLGDREAGYTF.

The chain recombines TRBV29-1 with TRBJ2-1; a weak D match, TRBD2 (7 bases). Germline CDR1 SQVTM, CDR2 ANQGSEA. Trimming cost V 4 bases and J 6 bases, with 16 bases left between them. The CDR3 sequence is 14 residues long. CDR3 protein: CSVGGGESGNEQFF. As DNA, the CDR3 is TGCAGCGTTGGAGGGGGGGAATCGGGCAATGAGCAGTTCTTC.

This clone was detected a few times. The chain employs TRBV30 and TRBJ2-2, with 8 positions matching TRBD1. Germline CDR1 is GTSNPN and CDR2 is SVGIG (reference sequence). V shed 0 bases and J 6 bases; nucleotides not matched to a gene: 9. This CDR3 region has 16 residues. CDR3 sequence: CAWSVTPGGASGELFF. The CDR3 DNA reads as TGTGCCTGGAGTGTAACCCCAGGGGGCGCGTCCGGGGAGCTGTTTTTT.

The V and J genes are TRBV11-2 and TRBJ2-5, with 15 bases matching TRBD2. CDR1 is SGHAT, CDR2 FQNNGV, per germline. J gave up 0 bases and V 5 bases, and 10 bases lay outside the gene matches. The CDR3 is 19 amino acids. The CDR3 bases are TGTGCCAGCAGCATCCCGGGACTAGCGGGGGGCGGGTACCAAGAGACCCAGTACTTC. This encodes CASSIPGLAGGGYQETQYF.

This clone appeared a few times. The chain combines TRBV5-1 with TRBJ1-6, with a weak D call TRBD1 (6 bases). This CDR3 has 15 residues. CDR1 and CDR2 (germline): SGHRS, YFSETQ. The V end lost 4 bases, the J end lost 8 bases, and 16 bases lay between the germline ends. The CDR3 nucleotides read TGCGCCAGCAGCACTCAGACAGGCCCAGATTCACCCCTCCACTTT. It specifies CASSTQTGPDSPLHF.

The genes are TRBV11-2 and TRBJ1-3; weak D call: TRBD1 (6 bases). The CDR3 loop spans 16 amino acids. Trimming removed 3 bases from V and 2 bases from J, with 14 bases in between. From germline, CDR1 is SGHAT and CDR2 FQNNGV. The CDR3 is CASSFRGVETGNTIYF. CDR3 coding DNA: TGTGCCAGCAGCTTCAGGGGTGTCGAAACTGGAAACACCATATATTTT.

This clone was seen a handful of times. The chain has TRBV6-1 and TRBJ2-7, with TRBD2 matching 8 bases. This CDR3 comprises 15 residues. CDR1 is MNHNS, CDR2 SASEGT, per germline. The V gene end was trimmed by 4 bases and the J gene end by 1 base; junction bases not matched to a gene: 6. This CDR3 reads CASSVSAGASYEQYF. CDR3 DNA sequence: TGTGCCAGCAGTGTCTCAGCGGGAGCTTCCTACGAGCAGTACTTC.

The chain carries TRBV7-3 and TRBJ1-2, with D possibly TRBD1 on 6 matching bases. The germline CDR1 and CDR2 sequences are SGHTA and FQGTGA. V lost 5 bases and J lost 5, with 18 bases in between. The CDR3 is 15 residues long. This CDR3 reads CASSTGQMRRYGYTF. CDR3 in DNA: TGTGCCAGCAGCACAGGACAGATGAGAAGATATGGCTACACCTTC. Full variable domain (outside the CDR3, taken from reference TRBV7-3 and TRBJ1-2): GAGVSQTPSNKVTEKGKYVELRCDPISGHTALYWYRQSLGQGPEFLIYFQGTGAADDSGLPNDRFFAVRPEGSVSTLKIQRTERGDSAVYLCASSTGQMRRYGYTFGSGTRLTVV.

The chain couples TRBV5-1 to TRBJ2-3, with D perhaps matching TRBD1 (6 bases). Germline values: CDR1 SGHRS, CDR2 YFSETQ. The ends were cut back, 4 bases at V and 0 bases at J, with 15 bases in the middle. The CDR3 covers 16 residues. The chain's CDR3 is CASSGPDSPSTDTQYF. The CDR3 nucleotides read TGCGCCAGCAGCGGACCGGACAGCCCTAGCACAGATACGCAGTATTTT.

The chain combines TRBV5-6 with TRBJ2-5; D perhaps matches TRBD2 (6 bases). This CDR3 is built from 15 residues. V was pared by 4 bases and J by 6 bases, with 19 bases between. Germline CDR1 reads SGHDT; CDR2 reads YYEEEE. The CDR3 here is CASSARGRGSKTQYF. In DNA form, the CDR3 reads TGTGCCAGCAGCGCGCGGGGCCGAGGGTCAAAGACCCAGTACTTC.

Here the CDR3 reads CASSVARDTGELFF. Written as DNA, the CDR3 is TGTGCCAGCAGCGTAGCCCGGGATACCGGGGAGCTGTTTTTT. This chain uses TRBV9 with TRBJ2-2, with a weak D call TRBD2 (5 bases). This CDR3 is built from 14 residues. In germline, CDR1 is SGDLS, CDR2 YYNGEE. V gave up 0 bases and J gave up 5 bases, with 8 bases separating them.